These T cell receptor beta chains were read from a single sample in a study of CD8 T cells in ankylosing spondylitis. TCRdb reanalysed the 5' RACE reads using MiXCR and keeps one entry per CDR3 protein. The data show about 340,000 distinct CDR3 sequences, roughly 14% seen once. Sequenced input: blood, either unsorted or a sorted T cell fraction (not recorded which). Receptors were obtained from a male donor with ankylosing spondylitis or in good health (not recorded which). Each CDR3 is given without its conserved first and last residue. Each record gives: CDR3 protein, J gene, CDR3 length, V gene.

CDR3aa: ASRPLGGKDTQY
j_gene: TRBJ2-3
len: 12
v_gene: TRBV7-8

CDR3aa: ASTYNVAGANVLT
j_gene: TRBJ2-6
len: 13
v_gene: TRBV18

CDR3aa: ASTEMVLGQPQH
j_gene: TRBJ1-5
len: 12
v_gene: TRBV6-2/TRBV6-3

CDR3aa: ASSRDPSGNTIY
j_gene: TRBJ1-3
len: 12
v_gene: TRBV2

CDR3aa: ASSLDSSSTDTQY
j_gene: TRBJ2-3
len: 13
v_gene: TRBV5-1

CDR3aa: ASTGTQGNTEAF
j_gene: TRBJ1-1
len: 12
v_gene: TRBV12-3/TRBV12-4

CDR3aa: ASSPPRGSGDEQY
j_gene: TRBJ2-7
len: 13
v_gene: TRBV5-1

CDR3aa: ASSSRPGGVGDTQY
j_gene: TRBJ2-3
len: 14
v_gene: TRBV7-2

CDR3aa: ASRLLRTFTEAF
j_gene: TRBJ1-1
len: 12
v_gene: TRBV14

CDR3aa: ASGRDTEAF
j_gene: TRBJ1-1
len: 9
v_gene: TRBV11-3

CDR3aa: ASSFWGDEQY
j_gene: TRBJ2-7
len: 10
v_gene: TRBV5-1

CDR3aa: AISESDRGNEQF
j_gene: TRBJ2-1
len: 12
v_gene: TRBV10-3

CDR3aa: ASSWAQNTEAF
j_gene: TRBJ1-1
len: 11
v_gene: TRBV5-1

CDR3aa: SVTGTNSYEQY
j_gene: TRBJ2-7
len: 11
v_gene: TRBV29-1

CDR3aa: ASSLSGPIYNEQF
j_gene: TRBJ2-1
len: 13
v_gene: TRBV5-1

CDR3aa: ASMETFSTQY
j_gene: TRBJ2-5
len: 10
v_gene: TRBV2

CDR3aa: ASSPWTGELF
j_gene: TRBJ2-2
len: 10
v_gene: TRBV11-2

CDR3aa: ATRAGSSYEQY
j_gene: TRBJ2-7
len: 11
v_gene: TRBV6-1